The clone carrying this T cell receptor (beta chain) was seen many times. This entry comes from a study of T cells in Graves' hyperthyroidism and ophthalmopathy. CDR1 is MNHEY and CDR2 is SMNVEV in the germline V gene (reference sequence). This CDR3 has 15 residues. V lost 5 bases, J lost 2 bases, and 14 bases lay in between. Authors of the study amplified TCR beta CDR3 regions from RNA transcripts. First-round RT-PCR of the TCR CDR3 relied on the HTBI primer set. TCRdb passed the multiplex PCR reads through MiXCR, listing each CDR3 protein once. The table lists 300,000 to 450,000 distinct CDR3 sequences, 20% to 25% of them singletons.

The chain couples TRBV27 to TRBJ2-3, with a weak D call TRBD1 (5 bases). This TCR came from a man between 45 and 60 years old with Graves' hyperthyroidism. The sample was blood. The CDR3 DNA sequence: TGTGCCAGCAGTCCCCAGGGTCGTAACACAGATACGCAGTATTTT. Translation gives CASSPQGRNTDTQYF.